The 22 T cell receptor beta chains given below trace back to one sample, sequenced in a study of T cell changes during pregnancy in multiple sclerosis. Only in-frame clones appear in the TCRdb table, and some are missing; sequencing was by immunoSEQ multiplex PCR. The sample records 30,000 or so clones, about 92% being singletons. The sequenced sample was CD4+ T cells from peripheral blood mononuclear cells, obtained after pregnancy. These receptors came from a female donor with multiple sclerosis, enrolled in a pregnancy study.

The V call is TRBV19, the J call TRBJ2-1, with 16 bases aligning to TRBD2. Looked up from germline, CDR1 is LNHDA and CDR2 is SQIVND (reference sequence). Trimming removed 4 bases from V and 7 bases from J; junction bases left unmatched: 10. The CDR3 totals 18 residues. DNA of the CDR3: TGTGCCAGTAGTAGAGGGACTAGCGGGAGGGCGGGAGGGAATGAGCAGTTCTTC. It codes for CASSRGTSGRAGGNEQFF.

This chain uses TRBV2 with TRBJ2-2, with D possibly TRBD1 on 5 matching bases. V shed 2 bases and J shed 8 bases, with 15 bases lying between them. Germline V CDR1 and CDR2: SNHLY, FYNNEI. The CDR3 totals 15 residues. The CDR3 loop is CASSELDSPSGELFF. In nucleotides, the CDR3 is TGTGCCAGCAGTGAACTCGACAGTCCTTCGGGGGAGCTGTTTTTT.

This clone was counted a single time. The chain carries TRBV29-1 and TRBJ2-1, with 9 positions matching TRBD1. Germline CDR1 is SQVTM and CDR2 is ANQGSEA. CDR3 length: 18 residues. J was trimmed by 0 bases and V by 4 bases; bases with no gene match: 13. CDR3 sequence (DNA): TGCAGCGTTGGGGCCGTATTCGGGACAGGGAGCTCCTACAATGAGCAGTTCTTC. This translates into CSVGAVFGTGSSYNEQFF.

CDR3 DNA: TGTGCCAGTAGTATACTAGCGGGGTCATCAGATACGCAGTATTTT. Translating gives CASSILAGSSDTQYF. This chain links TRBV19 with TRBJ2-3; 9 positions match TRBD2. There are 15 residues in the CDR3. Germline values: CDR1 LNHDA, CDR2 SQIVND (reference sequence). The V gene end was trimmed by 2 bases and the J gene end by 4 bases; junction bases not matched to a gene: 4.

This chain joins TRBV19 and TRBJ2-7, with TRBD2 as a possible D gene (6 bases). The CDR3 has 14 residues. Germline V gene lookup returns CDR1 LNHDA and CDR2 SQIVND (reference sequence). The V and J ends lost 8 bases and 2 bases respectively, with 16 bases between them. Here the CDR3 DNA reads TGTGCCAGTCCTGCGGGGCAAGACACCTACGAGCAGTACTTC. This codes for CASPAGQDTYEQYF.

DNA of the CDR3: TGTGCCAGCAGCCTAGAGGGATTCTCCGATGAGCAGTTCTTC. Its translation is CASSLEGFSDEQFF. The V gene is TRBV6-1, the J gene TRBJ2-1; perhaps TRBD2 as D (5 bases). CDR1 MNHNS and CDR2 SASEGT come from the germline V gene. The CDR3 is 14 amino acids. Trimming removed 6 bases at V and 8 bases at J, with 17 bases between.

The chain is built from TRBV30 and TRBJ1-4, with 8 positions matching TRBD1. V shed 5 bases, J shed 7 bases, and the junction held 9 bases outside the gene matches. This CDR3 is built from 14 residues. Per the germline V gene, CDR1 is GTSNPN and CDR2 is SVGIG (reference sequence). CDR3 region: CAWASGTGSEKLFF. The CDR3 DNA follows: TGTGCCTGGGCTTCCGGGACAGGTAGTGAAAAACTGTTTTTT.

V is TRBV14 and J is TRBJ1-6, with no clear D. Germline CDR1 is SGHDN and CDR2 is FVKESK. The CDR3 loop spans 13 amino acids. V shed 0 bases and J shed 8 bases, with 5 bases lying between them. The CDR3 sequence: CASSQDVYSPLHF. In DNA form, the CDR3 reads TGTGCCAGCAGCCAAGATGTCTATTCACCCCTCCACTTT.

The rearrangement links TRBV19 to TRBJ2-1; 7 nucleotides align to TRBD2. The trim removed 6 bases at V and 3 bases at J, leaving 8 bases unmatched. The CDR3 loop spans 15 amino acids. Germline lookup yields CDR1 LNHDA and CDR2 SQIVND (reference sequence). Here the CDR3 reads CASSAMTSFYNEQFF. The CDR3 DNA follows: TGTGCCAGTAGCGCAATGACTAGCTTCTACAATGAGCAGTTCTTC.

This clone was observed once. This chain uses TRBV19 with TRBJ2-3; the D is unclear. The CDR3 totals 12 residues. From germline, CDR1 is LNHDA and CDR2 SQIVND (reference sequence). The ends were cut back, 6 bases at V and 6 bases at J, with 10 bases in the middle. CDR3 in DNA: TGTGCCAGTAGGAAACAGTCGGATACGCAGTATTTT. Its protein is CASRKQSDTQYF.

This chain uses TRBV29-1 with TRBJ1-2; 8 bases fit TRBD1. Germline V gene lookup returns CDR1 SQVTM and CDR2 ANQGSEA. The CDR3 is 15 residues long. V dropped 3 bases and J dropped 8; count of bases not matched to a gene: 14. The CDR3 reads CSVDLLGTGISGYTF. The CDR3 nucleotides are TGCAGCGTTGATCTTTTAGGGACAGGTATTAGCGGCTACACCTTC. Drawing the rest from reference TRBV29-1 and TRBJ1-2, the complete variable domain is SAVISQKPSRDICQRGTSLTIQCQVDSQVTMMFWYRQQPGQSLTLIATANQGSEATYESGFVIDKFPISRPNLTFSTLTVSNMSPEDSSIYLCSVDLLGTGISGYTFGSGTRLTVV.

This clone has a single count. The V gene is TRBV5-1, the J gene TRBJ2-3; 8 bases map to TRBD2. The CDR3 has 18 amino acids. The V and J ends lost 0 bases and 3 bases, in that order; junction bases with no gene match: 12. CDR1 is SGHRS and CDR2 is YFSETQ in the germline V gene. The CDR3 DNA reads as TGCGCCAGCAGCTTGGAGGGGCTAGCGGGCTTGGGTACAGATACGCAGTATTTT. Translated, it gives CASSLEGLAGLGTDTQYF.

CDR3 loop: CASSPRRAEAFF. The CDR3 region has the DNA TGTGCCAGCAGCCCTCGCCGGGCTGAAGCTTTCTTT. The chain carries TRBV7-2 and TRBJ1-1; D is unclear. The CDR3 spans 12 residues. V shed 5 bases and J shed 6 bases, with 10 bases lying between them. Per germline, CDR1 SGHTA and CDR2 FQGNSA.

V and J are TRBV7-9 and TRBJ2-1; TRBD2 is a possible D gene (6 bases). From germline, CDR1 is SEHNR and CDR2 FQNEAQ (reference sequence). V lost 3 bases to trimming and J lost 10 bases, with 19 bases between them. This CDR3 is built from 15 residues. The DNA of the CDR3 is TGTGCCAGCAGCTTTGTGTCGGCGGGGTTCCCCGAGCAGTTCTTC. Its protein is CASSFVSAGFPEQFF. The entire variable domain, with the rest obtained from reference TRBV7-9 and TRBJ2-1, is as follows: DTGVSQNPRHKITKRGQNVTFRCDPISEHNRLYWYRQTLGQGPEFLTYFQNEAQLEKSRLLSDRFSAERPKGSFSTLEIQRTEQGDSAMYLCASSFVSAGFPEQFFGPGTRLTVL.

V usage is TRBV5-4 and J usage is TRBJ2-2, with TRBD1 identical over 11 bases. The J segment lost 5 bases and the V segment lost 0 bases, leaving 6 bases of the junction unmatched. This CDR3 region has 17 residues. In germline, CDR1 is SGHNT, CDR2 YYREEE (reference sequence). In DNA, the CDR3 is TGTGCCAGCAGCTTGGGGGGCGGGACAGGGGGAACCGGGGAGCTGTTTTTT. This encodes CASSLGGGTGGTGELFF.

The chain recombines TRBV21-1 with TRBJ2-4; the table's D call, TRBD1, was not checked against the DNA. TRBV21-1 constitutes a pseudogene. CDR3 length: 13 residues. CDR3 residues: CASGPLGANIQYF. In nucleotides, the CDR3 is TGTGCCAGCGGACCCCTGGGGGCAAACATTCAGTACTTC.

This clone was seen once. The chain uses TRBV7-2 and TRBJ1-5; tentative D call: TRBD1 (6 bases). Trimming left V 4 bases short and J 0 bases short, with 10 bases between. The CDR3 is made up of 15 amino acids. Germline CDR1 and CDR2: SGHTA and FQGNSA. DNA for the CDR3: TGTGCCAGCAGCTCCAGGGGTAATAGCAATCAGCCCCAGCATTTT. This sequence encodes CASSSRGNSNQPQHF.

This chain connects TRBV5-5 to TRBJ1-5; TRBD1 matches 10 bases. The CDR3 has 16 amino acids. Germline V gene data show CDR1 as SGHKS and CDR2 as YYEKEE (reference sequence). V lost 0 bases to trimming and J lost 6 bases; unmatched junction nucleotides: 6. CDR3 region: CASSLVPGTGVQPQHF. CDR3 nucleotide sequence: TGTGCCAGCAGCTTGGTACCTGGGACAGGGGTTCAGCCCCAGCATTTT.

The chain couples TRBV29-1 to TRBJ1-2; TRBD1 matches 9 bases. The CDR3 has 13 residues. V gave up 7 bases and J gave up 6 bases; unmatched junction bases: 9. From germline, CDR1 is SQVTM and CDR2 ANQGSEA. The DNA for the CDR3 is TGCAGCGCTATCACAGGGGGCTGGAATGGCTACACCTTC. Translating gives CSAITGGWNGYTF.

J is TRBJ2-5 and V is TRBV5-8, with a tentative D call TRBD2 (5 bases). V was clipped by 8 bases and J by 7 bases, with 9 bases between them. Looked up from germline, CDR1 is SGHTS and CDR2 is YDEGEE. This CDR3 is 10 amino acids long. DNA for the CDR3: TGTGCCAGTTACGGGGTGACCCAGTACTTC. Translation gives CASYGVTQYF.

V is TRBV6-5 and J is TRBJ2-7; 8 bases align to TRBD2. This CDR3 has 16 amino acids. Germline CDR1 reads MNHEY; CDR2 reads SVGAGI. Germline trimming cut 0 bases from V and 4 bases from J; bases unmatched to any gene: 8. DNA for the CDR3: TGTGCCAGCAGTTACTCCGGTTCGGGAGGGCCTTACGAGCAGTACTTC. Amino acids: CASSYSGSGGPYEQYF.

V is TRBV6-5 and J is TRBJ1-2, with D possibly TRBD1 on 6 matching bases. V was clipped by 10 bases and J by 1 base, with 13 bases between them. The CDR3 extends over 13 amino acids. Germline V gives CDR1 MNHEY, CDR2 SVGAGI. CDR3 region: CATTGRGNYGYTF. Written as DNA, the CDR3 is TGTGCCACCACGGGCAGGGGTAACTATGGCTACACCTTC.